The rows below give T cell receptor beta chains drawn from one sample of a study of spatial heterogeneity in lung cancer. TCRdb reprocessed the 5' RACE reads with MiXCR, giving one entry per CDR3 protein. The repertoire holds tens of thousands of distinct CDR3 sequences, just under 20% seen once, with 20% to 25% in the top ten. The specimen was PBMCs, collected at follow-up. The origin of the receptors is a male donor with early-stage non-small cell lung cancer. CDR3s include the opening cysteine and the closing phenylalanine or tryptophan. D genes are given only for firm matches. Size values are once, few and many counts, or a class for expanded clones, and some rows have none.

d_call	j_call	v_call	clone_size	cdr3_aa	cdr3_nt
TRBD2	TRBJ2-4	TRBV18	.	CASSPRASGLAKNIQYF	TGTGCCAGCTCACCACGGGCTAGCGGATTAGCCAAAAACATTCAGTACTTC
TRBD1	TRBJ2-3	TRBV12-5	.	CANGLWDSVGTDTQYF	TGTGCTAATGGTTTGTGGGACAGCGTAGGCACAGATACGCAGTATTTT
TRBD1	TRBJ2-2	TRBV25-1	.	CANSIGRTGSTGELFF	TGTGCCAACTCGATTGGAAGGACAGGGTCTACCGGGGAGCTGTTTTTT
.	TRBJ2-1	TRBV2	.	CASSNTGNNEQFF	TGTGCCAGCAGTAATACAGGAAACAATGAGCAGTTCTTC
.	TRBJ1-3	TRBV9	many	CASSVDRLSGNTIYF	TGTGCCAGCAGCGTAGATCGGCTCTCTGGAAACACCATATATTTT
.	TRBJ2-1	TRBV30	few	CAWRLNEQFF	TGTGCCTGGAGGTTGAATGAGCAGTTCTTC
.	TRBJ1-2	TRBV7-9	many	CASSLSRAGGEGYTF	TGTGCCAGCAGCTTAAGTCGTGCAGGCGGGGAGGGCTACACCTTC
TRBD2	TRBJ2-1	TRBV20-1	.	CSARTIGLSGGYNEQFF	TGCAGTGCTAGAACCATAGGCCTTAGCGGGGGTTACAATGAGCAGTTCTTC
.	TRBJ2-7	TRBV7-8	few	CASSLAAGGSGGSSYEQYF	TGTGCCAGCAGCTTAGCGGCAGGGGGGAGCGGGGGAAGCTCCTACGAGCAGTACTTC
.	TRBJ1-6	TRBV4-1	.	CASSQDSAGVNSPLHF	TGCGCCAGCAGCCAAGACTCGGCAGGGGTTAATTCACCCCTCCACTTT
.	TRBJ2-1	TRBV20-1	.	CSARDQGRSHNEQFF	TGCAGTGCTAGAGATCAAGGCAGGTCTCACAATGAGCAGTTCTTC
.	TRBJ2-2	TRBV4-2	many	CASSQLEGAVGELFF	TGTGCCAGCAGCCAACTCGAGGGTGCGGTCGGGGAGCTGTTTTTT
TRBD1	TRBJ2-3	TRBV4-3	few	CASSPRQGGLADTQYF	TGCGCCAGCAGCCCAAGACAGGGGGGTTTAGCAGATACGCAGTATTTT
TRBD1	TRBJ2-7	TRBV24-1	many	CATSPDRGGEQYF	TGTGCCACCAGCCCGGACAGGGGGGGGGAGCAGTACTTC
TRBD2	TRBJ2-1	TRBV12-3/TRBV12-4	few	CASRTSGGSFNEQFF	TGTGCCAGCAGGACAAGCGGGGGGAGTTTTAATGAGCAGTTCTTC
TRBD1	TRBJ1-3	TRBV7-6	few	CASSLVGTDRAGNTIYF	TGTGCCAGCAGCTTAGTTGGGACCGACAGGGCTGGAAACACCATATATTTT
.	TRBJ2-2	TRBV2	.	CASSDSGTVNTGELFF	TGTGCCAGCAGTGACTCCGGGACTGTGAACACCGGGGAGCTGTTTTTT
.	TRBJ1-1	TRBV3-1	few	CASSQDWRVAFF	TGTGCCAGCAGCCAAGATTGGCGAGTAGCTTTCTTT
.	TRBJ2-3	TRBV24-1	.	CATSDSVSTDTQYF	TGTGCCACCAGTGATTCTGTCAGCACAGATACGCAGTATTTT
TRBD1	TRBJ2-7	TRBV18	.	CASSPGQGHEQYF	TGTGCCAGCTCACCGGGACAGGGACACGAGCAGTACTTC
.	TRBJ2-3	TRBV20-1	.	CSARLRERGTDTQYF	TGCAGTGCTAGGTTGCGGGAGAGGGGGACAGATACGCAGTATTTT
.	TRBJ2-6	TRBV6-1	few	CASTPGVSGANVLTF	TGTGCCAGCACTCCAGGAGTCTCTGGGGCCAACGTCCTGACTTTC
.	TRBJ2-6	TRBV4-3	few	CASSQLPGANVLTF	TGCGCCAGCAGCCAATTACCTGGGGCCAACGTCCTGACTTTC
.	TRBJ1-2	TRBV30	many	CASRTGGYTF	TGTGCCTCAAGAACAGGCGGCTACACCTTC
.	TRBJ1-5	TRBV5-6	.	CASSSQGSDQPQHF	TGTGCCAGCAGCTCTCAGGGTTCGGATCAGCCCCAGCATTTT
TRBD2	TRBJ2-2	TRBV7-8	few	CASSLTLTSGRGTGELFF	TGTGCCAGCAGCTTAACTCTGACTAGCGGGAGAGGCACCGGGGAGCTGTTTTTT
TRBD2	TRBJ2-3	TRBV5-1	few	CASRGTSSNRSNTLTDTRYF	TGCGCCAGCAGAGGGACTAGCTCCAACCGAAGCAATACCCTCACAGATACGCGGTATTTT
.	TRBJ2-1	TRBV5-6	many	CASSWTGSNEQFF	TGTGCCAGCAGTTGGACTGGTTCCAATGAGCAGTTCTTC
TRBD1	TRBJ1-2	TRBV20-1	.	CSAGRDRGNYGYTF	TGCAGTGCTGGCCGGGACAGGGGTAACTATGGCTACACCTTC